This TCR beta chain was obtained from a study of early T cells in non-severe SARS-CoV-2 infection. Study as a whole: Unpaired chains resulted from sequencing bulk RNA of unsorted whole blood. Study results and caveats: There was a bias toward anti-spike CD8 responses in VDJdb matching, which missed private and CD4 specificities.

Unique molecular identifiers (one per individual cDNA molecule) were attached. TCRdb used MiXCR to reprocess the 5' RACE reads, holding one entry per CDR3 protein. The sample holds tens of thousands of distinct CDR3 sequences, roughly 12% seen once. A remark on this clonotype: Its antigen is currently unknown.

The V segment lost 5 bases and the J segment 5 bases; nucleotides outside the gene matches: 10. Germline-derived CDR1 and CDR2 are SGHTA and FQGTGA. The CDR3 sequence is 15 residues long. V gene TRBV7-3 combines with J gene TRBJ2-3; TRBD2 matches 7 bases. The TCR originated in an adult who was a healthcare worker with PCR-confirmed SARS-CoV-2 infection or an uninfected control (not recorded which). The sample taken for sequencing was whole blood. This CDR3 reads CASSTGTMSGDTQYF. The CDR3 DNA sequence: TGTGCCAGCAGCACCGGGACTATGTCAGGAGATACGCAGTATTTT.